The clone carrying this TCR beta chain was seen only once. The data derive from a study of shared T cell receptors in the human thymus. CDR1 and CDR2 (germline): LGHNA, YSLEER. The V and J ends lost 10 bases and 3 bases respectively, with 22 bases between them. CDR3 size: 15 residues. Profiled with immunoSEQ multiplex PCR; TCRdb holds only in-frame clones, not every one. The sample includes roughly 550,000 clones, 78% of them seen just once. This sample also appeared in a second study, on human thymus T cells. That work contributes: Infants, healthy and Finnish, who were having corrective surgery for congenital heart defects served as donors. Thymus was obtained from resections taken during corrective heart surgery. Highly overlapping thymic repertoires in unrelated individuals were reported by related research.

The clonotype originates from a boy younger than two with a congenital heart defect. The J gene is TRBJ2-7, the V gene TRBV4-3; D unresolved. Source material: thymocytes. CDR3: CATAPGLSSDYEQYF. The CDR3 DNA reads TGCGCCACTGCTCCGGGTCTGAGTTCCGACTACGAGCAGTACTTC.